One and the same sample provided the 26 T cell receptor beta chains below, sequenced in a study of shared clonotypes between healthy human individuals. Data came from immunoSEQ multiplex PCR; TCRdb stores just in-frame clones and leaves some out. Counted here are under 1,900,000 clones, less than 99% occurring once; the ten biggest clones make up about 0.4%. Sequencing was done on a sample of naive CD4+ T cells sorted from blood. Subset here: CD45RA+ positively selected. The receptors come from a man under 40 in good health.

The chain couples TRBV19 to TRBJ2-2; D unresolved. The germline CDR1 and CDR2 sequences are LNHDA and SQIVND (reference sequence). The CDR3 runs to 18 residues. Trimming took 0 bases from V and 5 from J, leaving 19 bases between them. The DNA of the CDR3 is TGTGCCAGTAGTATAGAGCTGATCGGCCTTTCGAGGACCGGGGAGCTGTTTTTT. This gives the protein CASSIELIGLSRTGELFF.

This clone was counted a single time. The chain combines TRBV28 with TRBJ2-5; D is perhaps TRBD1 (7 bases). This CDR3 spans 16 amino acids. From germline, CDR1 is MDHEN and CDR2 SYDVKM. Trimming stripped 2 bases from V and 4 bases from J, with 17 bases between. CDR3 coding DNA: TGTGCCAGCAGTTTACATCAGGGGGGACATCGAGAGACCCAGTACTTC. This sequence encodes CASSLHQGGHRETQYF. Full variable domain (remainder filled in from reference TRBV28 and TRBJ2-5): DVKVTQSSRYLVKRTGEKVFLECVQDMDHENMFWYRQDPGLGLRLIYFSYDVKMKEKGDIPEGYSVSREKKERFSLILESASTNQTSMYLCASSLHQGGHRETQYFGPGTRLLVL.

CDR3 in amino acids: CASRPLAGTHYNEQFF. In nucleotides, the CDR3 is TGTGCCAGCAGGCCACTAGCGGGAACACATTACAATGAGCAGTTCTTC. J is TRBJ2-1 and V is TRBV11-2; 10 bases agree with TRBD2. The CDR3 has 16 residues. The germline CDR1 and CDR2 sequences are SGHAT and FQNNGV. Germline trimming cut 6 bases from V and 4 bases from J; bases unmatched to any gene: 9.

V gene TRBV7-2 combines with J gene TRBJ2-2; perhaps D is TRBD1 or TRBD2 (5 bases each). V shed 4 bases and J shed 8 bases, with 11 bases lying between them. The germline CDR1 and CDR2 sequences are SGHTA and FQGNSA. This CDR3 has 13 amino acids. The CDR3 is CASSSGRTGELFF. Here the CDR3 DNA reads TGTGCCAGCAGCTCGGGACGGACGGGGGAGCTGTTTTTT. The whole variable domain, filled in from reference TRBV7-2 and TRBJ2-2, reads GAGVSQSPSNKVTEKGKDVELRCDPISGHTALYWYRQSLGQGLEFLIYFQGNSAPDKSGLPSDRFSAERTGGSVSTLTIQRTQQEDSAVYLCASSSGRTGELFFGEGSRLTVL.

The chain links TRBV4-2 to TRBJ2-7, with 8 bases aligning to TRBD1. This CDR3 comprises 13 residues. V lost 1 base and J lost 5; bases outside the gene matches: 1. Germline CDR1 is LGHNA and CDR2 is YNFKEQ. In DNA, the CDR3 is TGTGCCAGCAGCCAAGTGGGACAGGACGAGCAGTACTTC. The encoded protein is CASSQVGQDEQYF.

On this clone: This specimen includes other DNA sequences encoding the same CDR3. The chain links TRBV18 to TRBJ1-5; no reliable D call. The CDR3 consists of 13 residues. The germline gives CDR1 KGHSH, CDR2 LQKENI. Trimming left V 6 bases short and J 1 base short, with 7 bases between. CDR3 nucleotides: TGTGCCAGCTCCGCGGACAGCAATCAGCCCCAGCATTTT. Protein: CASSADSNQPQHF.

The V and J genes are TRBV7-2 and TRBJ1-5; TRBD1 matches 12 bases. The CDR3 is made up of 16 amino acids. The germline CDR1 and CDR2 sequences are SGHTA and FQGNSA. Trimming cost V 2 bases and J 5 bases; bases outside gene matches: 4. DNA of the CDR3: TGTGCCAGCAGCTTATCCGGGACAGGGGGCTATCAGCCCCAGCATTTT. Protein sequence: CASSLSGTGGYQPQHF.

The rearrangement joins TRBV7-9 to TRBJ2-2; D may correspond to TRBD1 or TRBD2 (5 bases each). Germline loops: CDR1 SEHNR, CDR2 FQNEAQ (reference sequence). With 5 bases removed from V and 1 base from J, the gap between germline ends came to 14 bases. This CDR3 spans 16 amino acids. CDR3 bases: TGTGCCAGCAGCGTAACCCGGGACGGGAACACCGGGGAGCTGTTTTTT. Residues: CASSVTRDGNTGELFF.

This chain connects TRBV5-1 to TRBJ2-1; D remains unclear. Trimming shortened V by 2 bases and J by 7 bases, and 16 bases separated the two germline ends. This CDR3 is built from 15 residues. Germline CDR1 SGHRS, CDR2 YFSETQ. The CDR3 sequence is CASSLGNIVGNEQFF. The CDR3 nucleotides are TGCGCCAGCAGCTTAGGAAATATAGTAGGGAATGAGCAGTTCTTC.

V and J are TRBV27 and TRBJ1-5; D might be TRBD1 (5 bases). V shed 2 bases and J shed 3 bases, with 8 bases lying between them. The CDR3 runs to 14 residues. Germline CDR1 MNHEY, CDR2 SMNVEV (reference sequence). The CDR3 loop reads CASSLTGNNQPQHF. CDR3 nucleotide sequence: TGTGCCAGCAGTTTAACAGGAAACAATCAGCCCCAGCATTTT.

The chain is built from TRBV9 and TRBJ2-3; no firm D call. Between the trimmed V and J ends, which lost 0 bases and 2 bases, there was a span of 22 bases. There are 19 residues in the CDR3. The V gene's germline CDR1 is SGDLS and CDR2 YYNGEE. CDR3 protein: CASSVGKVVGLGYTDTQYF. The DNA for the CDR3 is TGTGCCAGCAGCGTAGGAAAGGTGGTGGGGTTGGGATACACAGATACGCAGTATTTT.

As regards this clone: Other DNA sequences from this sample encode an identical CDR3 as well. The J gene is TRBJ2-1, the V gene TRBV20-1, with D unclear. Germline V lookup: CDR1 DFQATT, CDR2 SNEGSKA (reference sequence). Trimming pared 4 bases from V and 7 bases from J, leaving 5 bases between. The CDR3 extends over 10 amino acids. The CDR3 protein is CSATNNEQFF. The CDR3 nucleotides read TGCAGTGCTACCAATAATGAGCAGTTCTTC.

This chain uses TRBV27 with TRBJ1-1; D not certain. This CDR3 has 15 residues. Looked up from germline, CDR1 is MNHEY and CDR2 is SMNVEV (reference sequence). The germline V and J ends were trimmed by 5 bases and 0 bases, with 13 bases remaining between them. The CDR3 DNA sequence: TGTGCCAGCAGTCGTTATAAGAGCATGAACACTGAAGCTTTCTTT. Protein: CASSRYKSMNTEAFF.

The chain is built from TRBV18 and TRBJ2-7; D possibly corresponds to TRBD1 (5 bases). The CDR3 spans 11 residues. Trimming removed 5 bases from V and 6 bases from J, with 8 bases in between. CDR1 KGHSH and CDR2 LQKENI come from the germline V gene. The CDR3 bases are TGTGCCAGCTCAGCAGGGTCCGAGCAGTACTTC. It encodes CASSAGSEQYF. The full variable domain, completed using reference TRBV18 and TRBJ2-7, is NAGVMQNPRHLVRRRGQEARLRCSPMKGHSHVYWYRQLPEEGLKFMVYLQKENIIDESGMPKERFSAEFPKEGPSILRIQQVVRGDSAAYFCASSAGSEQYFGPGTRLTVT.

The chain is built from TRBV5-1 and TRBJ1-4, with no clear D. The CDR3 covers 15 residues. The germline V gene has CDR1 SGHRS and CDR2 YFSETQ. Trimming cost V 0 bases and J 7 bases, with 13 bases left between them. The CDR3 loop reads CASSLASPSLEKLFF. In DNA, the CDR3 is TGCGCCAGCAGCTTGGCCAGTCCGTCCCTTGAAAAACTGTTTTTT.

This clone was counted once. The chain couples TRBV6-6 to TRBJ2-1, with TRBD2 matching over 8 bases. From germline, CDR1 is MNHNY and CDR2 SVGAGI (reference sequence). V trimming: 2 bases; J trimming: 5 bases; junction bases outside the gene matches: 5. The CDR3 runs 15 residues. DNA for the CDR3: TGTGCCAGCAGTTACAGAGCGGGAGCAGACAATGAGCAGTTCTTC. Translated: CASSYRAGADNEQFF.

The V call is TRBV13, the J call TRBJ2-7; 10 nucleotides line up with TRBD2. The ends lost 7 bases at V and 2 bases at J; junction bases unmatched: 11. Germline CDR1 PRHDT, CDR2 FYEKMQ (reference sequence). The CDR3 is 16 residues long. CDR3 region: CASTPGGGLAPYEQYF. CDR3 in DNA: TGTGCCAGCACCCCGGGGGGGGGACTAGCGCCCTACGAGCAGTACTTC.

CDR3 protein: CASSRDRDYNYGYTF. DNA for the CDR3: TGTGCCAGCAGCCGGGACAGGGATTATAACTATGGCTACACCTTC. The chain carries TRBV14 and TRBJ1-2; 9 bases are shared with TRBD1. Trimming at V came to 4 bases and at J to 1 base, leaving 4 bases not matched to a gene. CDR3 length equals 15 residues. Germline-derived CDR1 and CDR2 are SGHDN and FVKESK.

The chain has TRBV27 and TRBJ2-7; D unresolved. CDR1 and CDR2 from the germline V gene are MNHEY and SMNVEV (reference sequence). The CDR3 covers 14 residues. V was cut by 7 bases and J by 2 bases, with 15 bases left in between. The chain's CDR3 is CASTSLEGTYEQYF. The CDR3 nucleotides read TGTGCCAGCACCTCGTTAGAAGGGACCTACGAGCAGTACTTC.

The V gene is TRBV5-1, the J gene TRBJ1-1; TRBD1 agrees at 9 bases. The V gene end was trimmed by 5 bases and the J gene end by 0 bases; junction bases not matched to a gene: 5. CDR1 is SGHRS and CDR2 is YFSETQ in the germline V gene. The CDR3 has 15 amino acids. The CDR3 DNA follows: TGCGCCAGCAGGGGACAGGGCGGGATGAACACTGAAGCTTTCTTT. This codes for CASRGQGGMNTEAFF.

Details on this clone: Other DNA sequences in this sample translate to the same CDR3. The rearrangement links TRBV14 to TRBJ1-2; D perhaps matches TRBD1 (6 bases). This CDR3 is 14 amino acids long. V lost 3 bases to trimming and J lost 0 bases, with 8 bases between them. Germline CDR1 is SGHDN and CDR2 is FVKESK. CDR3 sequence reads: CASSQAGANYGYTF. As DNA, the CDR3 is TGTGCCAGCAGCCAGGCAGGGGCTAACTATGGCTACACCTTC.

In DNA form, the CDR3 reads TGTGCCAGCAGCACCCGGGACATTGAAGTCGGGGAGCTGTTTTTT. It codes for CASSTRDIEVGELFF. The chain has TRBV9 and TRBJ2-2; weak D call: TRBD1 (6 bases). V was clipped by 4 bases and J by 7 bases, with 17 bases between them. Germline V gene data show CDR1 as SGDLS and CDR2 as YYNGEE. The CDR3 loop spans 15 amino acids.

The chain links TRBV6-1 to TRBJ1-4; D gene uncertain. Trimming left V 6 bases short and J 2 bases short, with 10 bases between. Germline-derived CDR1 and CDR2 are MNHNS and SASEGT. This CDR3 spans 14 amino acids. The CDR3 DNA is TGTGCCAGCAGGTATACCGGGACTAATGAAAAACTGTTTTTT. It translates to CASRYTGTNEKLFF.

DNA of the CDR3: TGTGCCAGTAGTATTGAGGGGTTTCAGCCCCAGCATTTT. Translating it yields CASSIEGFQPQHF. V gene TRBV19 combines with J gene TRBJ1-5; D possibly corresponds to TRBD1 (5 bases). Germline V lookup: CDR1 LNHDA, CDR2 SQIVND (reference sequence). Trimming took off 3 bases at V and 6 bases at J, with 9 bases between the two ends. The length of the CDR3 is 13 residues.

CDR3 sequence (DNA): TGTGCTAGTGGTTTGGTACTCGGGACAGGGGTTCCCGGGGAGCTGTTTTTT. It encodes CASGLVLGTGVPGELFF. The chain carries TRBV12-5 and TRBJ2-2; 10 bases match TRBD1. The trim removed 0 bases at V and 6 bases at J, leaving 7 bases unmatched. CDR1 and CDR2 from the germline V gene are LGHNT and FRNRAP. The CDR3 spans 17 residues.

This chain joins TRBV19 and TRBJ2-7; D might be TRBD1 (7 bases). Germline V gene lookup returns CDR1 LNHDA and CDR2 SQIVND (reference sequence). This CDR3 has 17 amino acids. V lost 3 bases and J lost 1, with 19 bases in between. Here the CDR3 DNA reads TGTGCCAGTAGTATGAGCAGACGGCAGGGGGGATCCTACGAGCAGTACTTC. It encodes CASSMSRRQGGSYEQYF.